Following are 20 T cell receptor beta chains from one sample sequenced in a study of monozygotic twins with inflammatory bowel disease (dated by TCRdb to 2018 to 2020). Library prep was done by 5' RACE. Sequenced using an Illumina HiSeq 2500. TCRdb reprocessed the reads and assigns one entry to each CDR3 protein sequence, leaving out DNA. The table of this sample itemizes roughly 150,000 distinct CDR3 sequences. The ten largest clones take up around 2.8% of the sample. What was sequenced was blood. The receptors were sampled from a human donor with ulcerative colitis or Crohn's disease, or a healthy co-twin of an affected twin (not recorded which).

V gene TRBV27 combines with J gene TRBJ2-5; the D call of TRBD1 rests on TCRdb alone, since no DNA is present to check it. The CDR3 spans 15 residues. Germline V CDR1 and CDR2: MNHEY, SMNVEV (reference sequence). The CDR3 loop is CASSFLDRGKETQYF.

CDR3 loop: CASRLAGGGHNEQFF. The rearrangement uses TRBV5-1 and TRBJ2-1; TCRdb proposes TRBD2, but this gene call is untestable without DNA. This CDR3 spans 15 amino acids. Germline CDR1 is SGHRS and CDR2 is YFSETQ.

The genes are TRBV6-4 and TRBJ2-3; there is no DNA to check the TCRdb D call of TRBD1. This CDR3 contains 13 residues. Germline V lookup: CDR1 MRHNA, CDR2 SNTAGT. The CDR3 here is CASSDSDGRTQYF.

The V gene is TRBV20-1, the J gene TRBJ2-3; the TRBD2 assignment by TCRdb is unverifiable without DNA. CDR1 is DFQATT and CDR2 is SNEGSKA in the germline V gene (reference sequence). The CDR3 runs to 19 residues. The CDR3 reads CSARDSGLAGGGSPDTQYF.

The chain couples TRBV18 to TRBJ2-2. The CDR3 length is 15 residues. Germline V gene sequence: CDR1 KGHSH, CDR2 LQKENI. The CDR3 is CASSPGYANTGELFF. The whole variable domain, filled in from reference TRBV18 and TRBJ2-2, reads NAGVMQNPRHLVRRRGQEARLRCSPMKGHSHVYWYRQLPEEGLKFMVYLQKENIIDESGMPKERFSAEFPKEGPSILRIQQVVRGDSAAYFCASSPGYANTGELFFGEGSRLTVL.

This chain joins TRBV28 and TRBJ1-6; TCRdb outputs TRBD1, but without DNA this stays unchecked. CDR3 length: 18 residues. CDR1 MDHEN and CDR2 SYDVKM come from the germline V gene. The CDR3 spells CASSSDRFWGAGHSPLHF.

The rearrangement uses TRBV27 and TRBJ2-3; as DNA is missing, the TRBD1 call by TCRdb cannot be tested. CDR1 is MNHEY, CDR2 SMNVEV, per germline (reference sequence). The CDR3 has 13 amino acids. This CDR3 is CASSPYAGNTQYF.

The gene calls are TRBV5-4 and TRBJ2-7. Germline CDR1 reads SGHNT; CDR2 reads YYREEE (reference sequence). The CDR3 spans 16 residues. CDR3 residues: CASSPGLAASSYEQYF.

The V call is TRBV5-1, the J call TRBJ2-7; the TRBD1 assignment by TCRdb is unverifiable without DNA. The germline V gene has CDR1 SGHRS and CDR2 YFSETQ. The CDR3 spans 15 residues. CDR3 loop: CASSITGQGKDEQYF.

The chain links TRBV25-1 to TRBJ1-1. The CDR3 length is 14 residues. Looked up from germline, CDR1 is MGHDK and CDR2 is SYGVNS. This CDR3 reads CASRDREAGTEAFF.

CDR3 region: CSATRGSGQPQHF. V is TRBV29-1 and J is TRBJ1-5; TCRdb's assignment of TRBD1 cannot be checked, as there is no DNA. Germline values: CDR1 SQVTM, CDR2 ANQGSEA. The CDR3 length is 13 residues.

The chain employs TRBV24-1 and TRBJ1-2; TCRdb calls TRBD1, which cannot be checked without DNA. The CDR3 runs 11 residues. Germline V gene data show CDR1 as KGHDR and CDR2 as SFDVKD. The CDR3 region is CATSPGAGYTF.

The chain couples TRBV6-5 to TRBJ2-7; TCRdb's D call of TRBD2 is untestable without DNA. This CDR3 is 12 amino acids long. Per germline, CDR1 MNHEY and CDR2 SVGAGI. The CDR3 is CASGSNIDEQYF.

The chain carries TRBV7-9 and TRBJ1-3. The CDR3 has 11 amino acids. Germline CDR1 and CDR2: SEHNR and FQNEAQ (reference sequence). CDR3 sequence: CASTRGNTIYF.

The rearrangement joins TRBV30 to TRBJ2-7; TCRdb proposes TRBD1, but this gene call is untestable without DNA. CDR1 and CDR2 (germline): GTSNPN, SVGIG (reference sequence). This CDR3 has 15 amino acids. CDR3 sequence: CAWSVRVGDRYEQYF.

The V gene is TRBV6-2 or TRBV6-3, the J gene TRBJ1-5; TCRdb indicates TRBD1, and absent DNA this call remains unverified. The CDR3 is made up of 17 amino acids. Germline CDR1 is MNHEY and CDR2 is SVGEGT. The CDR3 reads CASSYFNRGLGNQPQHF.

The rearrangement joins TRBV3-1 to TRBJ2-3; TCRdb's assignment of TRBD2 cannot be checked, as there is no DNA. This CDR3 region has 17 residues. Germline V gene data show CDR1 as LGHDT and CDR2 as YNNKEL (reference sequence). The CDR3 loop reads CASSQALAGGFTDTQYF.

The chain employs TRBV9 and TRBJ2-2; TCRdb picks TRBD1, but there is no DNA to check that call. Germline V lookup: CDR1 SGDLS, CDR2 YYNGEE. This CDR3 comprises 13 residues. The CDR3 sequence is CASQGTNTGELFF.

This chain links TRBV19 with TRBJ1-1; TCRdb's D call, TRBD1, is unchecked because there is no DNA. CDR3 length equals 15 residues. Per germline, CDR1 LNHDA and CDR2 SQIVND (reference sequence). The CDR3 sequence is CASSMPGGVNTEAFF. Together with reference TRBV19 and TRBJ1-1, the CDR3 gives the full variable domain: DGGITQSPKYLFRKEGQNVTLSCEQNLNHDAMYWYRQDPGQGLRLIYYSQIVNDFQKGDIAEGYSVSREKKESFPLTVTSAQKNPTAFYLCASSMPGGVNTEAFFGQGTRLTVV.

V gene TRBV2 combines with J gene TRBJ2-1; the TCRdb D gene call, TRBD2, has no DNA to confirm it. CDR1 and CDR2 from the germline V gene are SNHLY and FYNNEI. CDR3 length: 15 amino acids. CDR3 residues: CASNSLAGTYNEQFF.